This T cell receptor beta chain was identified in a study of blood T cell repertoires in COVID-19. Looking at the study overall: Acute and convalescent COVID-19 samples came from the United States, Italy and Spain. PBMCs, B-cell-depleted T cells, or T cells provided the cDNA or gDNA that made up the material.

Authors' data handling: Using reference gene primer amplification, nucleated cell counts were estimated. TCRdb keeps only in-frame clones here, not all; method: immunoSEQ multiplex PCR. That table gives V, J and clone size, and the DNA gave D and trimming. The sample yields 180,000 or so clones, about 85% seen once. This CDR3 comprises 17 residues. The J segment lost 1 base and the V segment lost 4 bases, leaving 11 bases of the junction unmatched. Germline CDR1 SGHRS, CDR2 YFSETQ. Source material: peripheral blood. The rearrangement uses TRBV5-1 and TRBJ2-3; 8 bases line up with TRBD2. The clonotype was recovered from a woman aged 30 to 39 with active or convalescent COVID-19. CDR3 DNA sequence: TGCGCCAGCAGCCGAGCTCTTAGCGGGACCGGCACAGATACGCAGTATTTT. This translates into CASSRALSGTGTDTQYF.